What follows are 8 T cell receptor beta chains derived from one specimen sequenced in a study of blood T cell repertoires in COVID-19 (dated by TCRdb to the early 2020s). The protocol used for the library was the immunoSEQ multiplex PCR assay. TCRdb limited this immuneACCESS table to in-frame rearrangements with V and J called. A share of clones is missing; checked studies link under half to unresolved V genes, and the rest is unexplained. The sample table holds some 430,000 clones, of which roughly 91% were seen once. 0.6% of the sample goes to the ten largest clones. Sequencing used PBMCs or T cells enriched from blood (not recorded which). These receptors came from a man aged 18 to 29 who had recovered from COVID-19.

The V call is TRBV28, the J call TRBJ1-3; 11 bases agree with TRBD1. This CDR3 has 16 amino acids. Per germline, CDR1 MDHEN and CDR2 SYDVKM. Trimming cost V 4 bases and J 7 bases; bases outside gene matches: 9. CDR3 DNA sequence: TGTGCCAGCAGTTCAGCCGGGACAGGGGGTGGGAACACCATATATTTT. Translating gives CASSSAGTGGGNTIYF.

This rearrangement joins TRBV28 to TRBJ1-2; TRBD1 might be the D (6 bases). Trimming took 4 bases from V and 1 from J, leaving 10 bases between them. This CDR3 is 14 amino acids long. Germline CDR1 is MDHEN and CDR2 is SYDVKM. The CDR3 here is CASSSGANNYGYTF. The CDR3 DNA follows: TGTGCCAGCAGTTCAGGGGCGAATAACTATGGCTACACCTTC.

The CDR3: CASRSGGAQSYGYTF. As DNA, the CDR3 is TGTGCCAGCAGATCTGGGGGGGCCCAGTCCTATGGCTACACCTTC. The V and J genes are TRBV3-1 (or the pseudogene TRBV3-2) and TRBJ1-2; maybe TRBD1 (6 bases). V was cut by 6 bases and J by 4 bases, with 18 bases left in between. There are 15 residues in the CDR3. Germline V CDR1 and CDR2: LGHDT, YNNKEL (reference sequence).

V and J are TRBV10-3 and TRBJ2-1, with 7 bases identical to TRBD1. This CDR3 has 13 amino acids. V lost 2 bases, J lost 10 bases, and 5 bases stayed unmatched. Germline V gene sequence: CDR1 ENHRY, CDR2 SYGVKD. The CDR3 region is CAISEQGVGEQFF. The DNA of the CDR3 is TGTGCCATCAGTGAGCAGGGGGTCGGAGAGCAGTTCTTC.

The chain has TRBV24-1 and TRBJ2-5; TRBD1 might be the D (5 bases). Germline V CDR1 and CDR2: KGHDR, SFDVKD. The V gene lost 9 bases and the J gene lost 4 bases, with 14 bases spanning the gap. The CDR3 has 13 residues. The CDR3 is CATSGAGLETQYF. The CDR3 DNA reads as TGTGCCACCTCTGGGGCAGGCCTAGAGACCCAGTACTTC.

V and J are TRBV3-1 (or the pseudogene TRBV3-2) and TRBJ1-1, with TRBD1 identical over 8 bases. V shed 7 bases, J shed 4 bases, and the junction held 5 bases outside the gene matches. CDR1 and CDR2 (germline): LGHDT, YNNKEL (reference sequence). The CDR3 extends over 13 amino acids. The CDR3 region has the DNA TGTGCCAGCACCATTGGACAGGGCACTGAAGCTTTCTTT. Protein: CASTIGQGTEAFF.

The chain employs TRBV5-4 and TRBJ1-2; TRBD1 matches at 7 bases. CDR1 is SGHNT and CDR2 is YYREEE in the germline V gene (reference sequence). This CDR3 has 14 amino acids. The V gene end was trimmed by 2 bases and the J gene end by 8 bases; junction bases not matched to a gene: 9. The CDR3: CASSFAGQGGGYTF. CDR3 DNA: TGTGCCAGCAGCTTTGCCGGCCAGGGGGGCGGCTACACCTTC.

The chain uses TRBV6-1 and TRBJ1-2; D is undetermined. CDR1 and CDR2 from the germline V gene are MNHNS and SASEGT. Deletions cut 2 bases from V and 7 bases from J, with 5 bases between. This CDR3 is built from 11 residues. The CDR3 DNA reads as TGTGCCAGCAGTGAACGCGGTGGCTACACCTTC. Its translation: CASSERGGYTF.